What follows are 13 T cell receptor beta chains derived from one specimen sequenced in a study of T cell repertoires in cytomegalovirus infection. Each CDR3 protein gets one entry after TCRdb re-called the reads with MiXCR. Of approximately 400,000 distinct CDR3 sequences listed, approximately 31% are singletons. Material: PBMCs. Receptors originate from a human donor in good health (CMV status not recorded). Some clones in this sample may be carry-over from other donors' samples.

The rearrangement links TRBV6-5 to TRBJ2-3; D is perhaps TRBD1 or TRBD2 (5 bases each). CDR1 MNHEY and CDR2 SVGAGI come from the germline V gene. The CDR3 contains 15 residues. V shed 0 bases and J shed 4 bases, with 11 bases lying between them. The CDR3 region has the DNA TGTGCCAGCAGTTACTCTGTGGGGGTTTCAGATACGCAGTATTTT. It specifies CASSYSVGVSDTQYF.

This clonotype was counted a few times. The chain couples TRBV5-6 to TRBJ2-1, with 14 positions matching TRBD2. Germline assignment: CDR1 SGHDT and CDR2 YYEEEE. The trim removed 0 bases at V and 4 bases at J, leaving 6 bases unmatched. This CDR3 comprises 18 residues. The CDR3 sequence: CASSLDGTSGGPYNEQFF. CDR3 sequence (DNA): TGTGCCAGCAGCTTGGATGGGACTAGCGGGGGACCATACAATGAGCAGTTCTTC.

This clonotype was recorded many times. The chain has TRBV7-2 and TRBJ2-7; D is perhaps TRBD2 (5 bases). V lost 5 bases to trimming and J lost 7 bases, with 15 bases between them. The germline V gene has CDR1 SGHTA and CDR2 FQGNSA. This CDR3 comprises 13 residues. This chain's CDR3 is CASSPRGPREQYF. CDR3 DNA: TGTGCCAGCAGCCCGCGCGGGCCCAGGGAGCAGTACTTC.

The J gene is TRBJ2-7, the V gene TRBV7-2, with D hard to call. The germline V gene has CDR1 SGHTA and CDR2 FQGNSA. The CDR3 contains 16 residues. The V end was cut by 0 bases, the J end by 6 bases, with 18 bases between. The DNA of the CDR3 is TGTGCCAGCAGCTTAGCGCAAACCAAATCCGGCCGCGAGCAGTACTTC. Translating gives CASSLAQTKSGREQYF.

The chain uses TRBV2 and TRBJ1-2; 7 positions agree with TRBD1. From germline, CDR1 is SNHLY and CDR2 FYNNEI. Trimming cost V 7 bases and J 0 bases; bases outside gene matches: 8. The CDR3 loop spans 15 amino acids. The CDR3 DNA reads as TGTGCCAGCATGGGACAGCCGACGACTAACTATGGCTACACCTTC. This encodes CASMGQPTTNYGYTF.

This clonotype was observed at least ten times. The CDR3 protein is CASSLFQSTDTQYF. The CDR3 DNA reads TGTGCCAGCAGCTTATTTCAGAGCACAGATACGCAGTATTTT. The V and J genes are TRBV7-6 and TRBJ2-3; D is undetermined. The CDR3 totals 14 residues. V was pared by 2 bases and J by 0 bases, with 6 bases between. Per germline, CDR1 SGHVS and CDR2 FNYEAQ.

This clonotype was seen a handful of times. The rearrangement uses TRBV7-8 and TRBJ1-2; D may be TRBD1 (6 bases). V lost 2 bases, J lost 4 bases, and 20 bases lay in between. This CDR3 spans 17 amino acids. Germline CDR1 is SGHVS and CDR2 is FQNEAQ. CDR3 sequence reads: CASSLNPGHQSTYGYTF. Written as DNA, the CDR3 is TGTGCCAGCAGCTTAAATCCGGGACACCAATCAACCTATGGCTACACCTTC.

The CDR3 coding sequence is TGTGCCAGCAGTGCCTACACTGTGGGGGAAGCTTTCTTT. Protein product: CASSAYTVGEAFF. The chain couples TRBV2 to TRBJ1-1; no firm D call. Germline CDR1 is SNHLY and CDR2 is FYNNEI. V was clipped by 4 bases and J by 8 bases, with 14 bases between them. The CDR3 consists of 13 residues.

The chain is built from TRBV3-1 and TRBJ1-6; D might be TRBD1 (5 bases). Trimming stripped 3 bases from V and 9 bases from J, with 15 bases between. This CDR3 comprises 15 residues. Germline V gives CDR1 LGHDT, CDR2 YNNKEL (reference sequence). CDR3 DNA: TGTGCCAGCAGCCATGCGACAGCCTCGGGTTCACCCCTCCACTTT. It codes for CASSHATASGSPLHF.

This chain joins TRBV27 and TRBJ2-3; D not certain. Germline loops: CDR1 MNHEY, CDR2 SMNVEV (reference sequence). CDR3 length: 14 amino acids. Trimming pared 0 bases from V and 5 bases from J, leaving 9 bases between. This CDR3 is CASSLSQPLDTQYF. CDR3 DNA sequence: TGTGCCAGCAGTTTATCGCAACCACTAGATACGCAGTATTTT.

The table lists this clonotype with a few counts. V and J are TRBV7-2 and TRBJ2-7, with TRBD1 matching 8 bases. Per germline, CDR1 SGHTA and CDR2 FQGNSA. J was trimmed by 8 bases and V by 4 bases; bases with no gene match: 13. The CDR3 runs to 15 residues. In DNA form, the CDR3 reads TGTGCCAGCAGCTCTCAACTGGTGGGGACAGGACAGCAGTACTTC. This sequence encodes CASSSQLVGTGQQYF.

This sequence joins TRBV6-1 and TRBJ2-5; D possibly corresponds to TRBD2 (5 bases). Germline CDR1 is MNHNS and CDR2 is SASEGT. V shed 5 bases and J shed 12 bases, with 13 bases lying between them. CDR3 length: 11 residues. CDR3 protein: CASSYETTEYF. The CDR3 nucleotides are TGTGCCAGCAGTTACGAGACTACCGAGTACTTC.

This clonotype showed up just a few times. The V and J genes are TRBV9 and TRBJ2-7; no clear D. This CDR3 region has 14 residues. Germline assignment: CDR1 SGDLS and CDR2 YYNGEE. Trimming pared 0 bases from V and 0 bases from J, leaving 7 bases between. The CDR3 sequence: CASSVGGSSYEQYF. The CDR3 bases are TGTGCCAGCAGCGTAGGAGGCAGCTCCTACGAGCAGTACTTC.